The 5 T cell receptor beta chains presented below share a single source sample, sequenced in a study of PD-1 blockade in classical Hodgkin lymphoma. Time point meaning: cycle 4 day 1 (C4D1), after more than five weeks of nivolumab. No patient escaped relapse after autologous stem cell transplantation, and brentuximab vedotin exposure varied. Assay: immunoSEQ multiplex PCR; the TCRdb copy retains only in-frame clones and omits some. The sample has about 50,000 clones; around 90% are singletons. Sequenced material: peripheral blood mononuclear cells (PBMCs), taken before the fourth cycle of nivolumab. Source of these receptors: a human donor with classical Hodgkin lymphoma.

This clone was counted only a few times. The CDR3, as DNA: TGTGCCAGCAGTCTCAACATGGGGCCCCAGCATTTT. It yields the protein CASSLNMGPQHF. This sequence joins TRBV6-1 and TRBJ1-5; D remains unclear. CDR3 length: 12 amino acids. The V gene lost 5 bases and the J gene lost 9 bases, with 11 bases spanning the gap. Germline CDR1 MNHNS, CDR2 SASEGT.

The rearrangement joins TRBV4-2 to TRBJ2-5; 9 bases line up with TRBD2. Germline CDR1 LGHNA, CDR2 YNFKEQ. The ends lost 0 bases at V and 5 bases at J; junction bases unmatched: 7. The CDR3 contains 16 residues. The CDR3 loop is CASSQEGSGSGETQYF. DNA for the CDR3: TGTGCCAGCAGCCAAGAGGGTAGCGGGAGTGGTGAGACCCAGTACTTC.

This CDR3 reads CASSEGGGQRHRELFF. The CDR3 coding sequence is TGTGCCAGCAGCGAGGGAGGGGGCCAGCGCCATCGGGAGCTGTTTTTT. The chain joins TRBV9 to TRBJ2-2; D is possibly TRBD1 or TRBD2 (7 bases each). CDR3 length: 16 residues. V lost 3 bases, J lost 9 bases, and 21 bases lay in between. The germline gives CDR1 SGDLS, CDR2 YYNGEE.

The V call is TRBV6-5, the J call TRBJ2-6, with D uncertain. Germline loops: CDR1 MNHEY, CDR2 SVGAGI. CDR3 length equals 14 residues. V lost 6 bases to trimming and J lost 2 bases, with 8 bases between them. CDR3 residues: CASRGFPGANVLTF. The CDR3 DNA sequence: TGTGCCAGCAGGGGGTTTCCTGGGGCCAACGTCCTGACTTTC.

The chain couples TRBV14 to TRBJ1-1; D remains ambiguous. Trimming removed 0 bases at V and 9 bases at J, with 11 bases between. Germline V gene data show CDR1 as SGHDN and CDR2 as FVKESK. The CDR3 has 13 amino acids. CDR3 in DNA: TGTGCCAGCAGCCAAGATTTGGGATCCAAAGCTTTCTTT. This encodes CASSQDLGSKAFF.